Presented here are 27 T cell receptor beta chains from one specimen sequenced in a study of cytomegalovirus exposure and HLA in healthy donors. The PCR was carried out with 60 Vbeta primers and 13 Jbeta primers. Sequenced by immunoSEQ multiplex PCR; TCRdb stores in-frame clones only, minus some. Here the sample spans about 89,000 clones, roughly 80% being singletons. The specimen sequenced was PBMCs. The receptor set was obtained from a man aged 25-45 years in good health and CMV-seronegative.

The chain is built from TRBV13 and TRBJ2-2; tentatively, D is TRBD2 (5 bases). V lost 5 bases and J 2 bases, leaving 15 bases between the germline ends. CDR3 length equals 16 residues. Germline values: CDR1 PRHDT, CDR2 FYEKMQ (reference sequence). The chain's CDR3 is CASSQDSSRNTGELFF. In DNA form, the CDR3 reads TGTGCCAGCAGCCAGGACTCTAGCAGAAACACCGGGGAGCTGTTTTTT.

This clone was seen a handful of times. The chain is built from TRBV7-2 and TRBJ2-5; 10 bases fit TRBD1. From germline, CDR1 is SGHTA and CDR2 FQGNSA. This CDR3 region has 14 residues. Trimming at V came to 2 bases and at J to 4 bases, leaving 1 base not matched to a gene. The DNA of the CDR3 is TGTGCCAGCAGCTTAAGGACAGGGGGAGAGACCCAGTACTTC. Its translation is CASSLRTGGETQYF.

This clone showed up just once. V is TRBV13 and J is TRBJ1-4, with D perhaps matching TRBD1 (5 bases). CDR1 is PRHDT, CDR2 FYEKMQ, per germline (reference sequence). The CDR3 has 16 residues. The V and J ends lost 1 base and 5 bases respectively, with 14 bases between them. The CDR3 DNA is TGTGCCAGCAGCTTAGAGGGGACGGCGGGAAATGAAAAACTGTTTTTT. Its protein product is CASSLEGTAGNEKLFF.

V usage is TRBV7-8 and J usage is TRBJ1-2, with D uncertain. The CDR3 is made up of 12 amino acids. Trimming took 0 bases from V and 14 from J, leaving 13 bases between them. The germline CDR1 and CDR2 sequences are SGHVS and FQNEAQ. The CDR3: CASSLANNQVTF. The CDR3 region has the DNA TGTGCCAGCAGCTTAGCGAACAATCAAGTAACCTTC.

The chain links TRBV28 to TRBJ2-5, with 8 bases aligning to TRBD1. The CDR3 covers 17 residues. The germline gives CDR1 MDHEN, CDR2 SYDVKM. V shed 3 bases, J shed 5 bases, and the junction held 14 bases outside the gene matches. CDR3 coding DNA: TGTGCCAGCAGTTTTCCGGACAGGGAGGTAAATCGGGAGACCCAGTACTTC. Encoded protein: CASSFPDREVNRETQYF.

The rearrangement uses TRBV4-3 and TRBJ1-3, with D unresolved. Germline V gives CDR1 LGHNA, CDR2 YSLEER. V was cut by 4 bases and J by 0 bases, with 10 bases left in between. The CDR3 runs 15 residues. The CDR3 region is CASSPTQNSGNTIYF. CDR3 DNA sequence: TGCGCCAGCAGCCCCACTCAAAACTCTGGAAACACCATATATTTT.

V and J are TRBV4-1 and TRBJ2-2; 7 bases match TRBD2. This CDR3 is built from 18 residues. Trimming cost V 5 bases and J 0 bases; bases outside gene matches: 12. Germline lookup yields CDR1 MGHRA and CDR2 YSYEKL. CDR3 in DNA: TGCGCCAGCAGCTTAAGAACGGGGGGACTAACGAACACCGGGGAGCTGTTTTTT. Residues: CASSLRTGGLTNTGELFF.

The CDR3 DNA follows: TGTGCCAGCAGCACAGCGGGCAGTTATAATGAAAAACTGTTTTTT. Protein: CASSTAGSYNEKLFF. The chain is built from TRBV7-2 and TRBJ1-4; D uncertain. V lost 5 bases and J 4 bases, leaving 14 bases between the germline ends. CDR3 length: 15 amino acids. Per the germline V gene, CDR1 is SGHTA and CDR2 is FQGNSA.

This chain uses TRBV6-4 with TRBJ2-7; TRBD1 matches 10 bases. Germline V gene lookup returns CDR1 MRHNA and CDR2 SNTAGT. The CDR3 contains 16 residues. With V trimmed by 5 bases and J by 4 bases, 11 bases remained unmatched. CDR3 nucleotides: TGTGCCAGCAGTCGTAACCGGGACAGGGGAACATACGAGCAGTACTTC. Translation: CASSRNRDRGTYEQYF.

The chain has TRBV2 and TRBJ1-2, with D maybe TRBD1 (6 bases). Trimming removed 5 bases at V and 1 base at J, with 14 bases between. The length of the CDR3 is 15 residues. Looked up from germline, CDR1 is SNHLY and CDR2 is FYNNEI. CDR3 DNA sequence: TGTGCCAGCAGTACCAGGGGACCCTATAACTATGGCTACACCTTC. As protein: CASSTRGPYNYGYTF.

The chain carries TRBV7-8 and TRBJ2-7; the match to TRBD2 covers 8 bases. The CDR3 covers 16 residues. The germline V gene has CDR1 SGHVS and CDR2 FQNEAQ. V lost 3 bases, J lost 0 bases, and 7 bases stayed unmatched. CDR3 protein: CASSFNTGGFSYEQYF. As DNA, the CDR3 is TGTGCCAGCAGCTTTAATACGGGGGGGTTCTCCTACGAGCAGTACTTC.

The sample holds a few counts of this clone. The V and J genes are TRBV28 and TRBJ2-2, with 8 bases matching TRBD1. V shed 3 bases and J 6 bases; nucleotides not matched to a gene: 3. Germline CDR1 is MDHEN and CDR2 is SYDVKM. This CDR3 is built from 14 residues. The CDR3 nucleotides read TGTGCCAGCAGTTTGCAGGGGGCGCCCGGGGAGCTGTTTTTT. Its protein product is CASSLQGAPGELFF. The variable domain in full, completed from reference TRBV28 and TRBJ2-2, reads DVKVTQSSRYLVKRTGEKVFLECVQDMDHENMFWYRQDPGLGLRLIYFSYDVKMKEKGDIPEGYSVSREKKERFSLILESASTNQTSMYLCASSLQGAPGELFFGEGSRLTVL.

The V gene is TRBV27, the J gene TRBJ1-6; D unresolved. The V end lost 3 bases, the J end lost 1 base, and 10 bases lay between the germline ends. There are 16 residues in the CDR3. CDR1 is MNHEY and CDR2 is SMNVEV in the germline V gene (reference sequence). The DNA for the CDR3 is TGTGCCAGCAGTTTGGGTAGGAGGTCCTATAATTCACCCCTCCACTTT. Amino acid sequence: CASSLGRRSYNSPLHF.

V is TRBV11-3 and J is TRBJ2-5; 14 bases map to TRBD2. Germline CDR1 and CDR2: SGHNT and YENEEA. CDR3 size: 16 residues. Trimming took 4 bases from V and 5 from J; bases not matched to a gene: 6. The DNA of the CDR3 is TGTGCCAGCAGCTATGGGACTAGCGGGAGTGGCGAGACCCAGTACTTC. Protein: CASSYGTSGSGETQYF.

V and J are TRBV4-3 and TRBJ2-2; D ambiguous. Between the trimmed V and J ends, which lost 0 bases and 4 bases, there was a span of 9 bases. The germline V gene has CDR1 LGHNA and CDR2 YSLEER. The CDR3 is made up of 15 amino acids. DNA of the CDR3: TGCGCCAGCAGCCAAGATTATCAGATCACCGGGGAGCTGTTTTTT. This encodes CASSQDYQITGELFF.

This clone was seen only a few times. The rearrangement uses TRBV15 and TRBJ2-1; D might be TRBD2 (5 bases). The V gene's germline CDR1 is LNHNV and CDR2 YYDKDF (reference sequence). The length of the CDR3 is 14 residues. V was shortened by 0 bases and J by 7 bases, with 10 bases between the two germline ends. CDR3 in DNA: TGTGCCACCAGCAGAGATAACGGGGTGAATGAGCAGTTCTTC. It specifies CATSRDNGVNEQFF.

J is TRBJ1-5 and V is TRBV10-3, with TRBD1 identical over 10 bases. The junction had 8 bases not matched to a gene; V was cut back by 2 bases and J by 7 bases. Germline V gives CDR1 ENHRY, CDR2 SYGVKD. The CDR3 is 16 residues long. This chain's CDR3 is CAISETGDRGDQPQHF. The CDR3 DNA reads as TGTGCCATCAGTGAGACAGGGGACAGGGGTGACCAGCCCCAGCATTTT.

The rearrangement joins TRBV7-9 to TRBJ2-2, with D perhaps TRBD2 (6 bases). Trimming removed 7 bases from V and 5 bases from J, with 26 bases in between. This CDR3 is 18 amino acids long. Germline CDR1 is SEHNR and CDR2 is FQNEAQ (reference sequence). The CDR3 spells CASKSPLPGLSRTGELFF. As DNA, the CDR3 is TGTGCCAGCAAATCCCCCCTACCGGGACTTTCTAGAACCGGGGAGCTGTTTTTT.

The J gene is TRBJ1-1, the V gene TRBV18; TRBD1 is a possible D gene (6 bases). Germline CDR1 and CDR2: KGHSH and LQKENI. V gave up 3 bases and J gave up 0 bases, with 11 bases separating them. The CDR3 is made up of 15 amino acids. DNA of the CDR3: TGTGCCAGCTCACCGGTGGGGGCCATGAACACTGAAGCTTTCTTT. Residues: CASSPVGAMNTEAFF.

This chain links TRBV27 with TRBJ1-4, with D perhaps TRBD1 (6 bases). Germline-derived CDR1 and CDR2 are MNHEY and SMNVEV (reference sequence). With 7 bases removed from V and 3 bases from J, the gap between germline ends came to 12 bases. This CDR3 comprises 14 residues. The CDR3 sequence is CASKRGSANEKLFF. The CDR3, as DNA: TGTGCCAGCAAGAGGGGGTCGGCTAATGAAAAACTGTTTTTT.

The CDR3 protein is CASSLTRGVGYNEQFF. DNA of the CDR3: TGTGCCAGCAGTCTAACCAGGGGAGTGGGATACAATGAGCAGTTCTTC. The V gene is TRBV27, the J gene TRBJ2-1, with a tentative D call TRBD1 (6 bases). Germline CDR1 reads MNHEY; CDR2 reads SMNVEV (reference sequence). V gave up 5 bases and J gave up 4 bases, with 18 bases separating them. This CDR3 has 16 residues.

This sequence joins TRBV7-2 and TRBJ1-1, with D perhaps matching TRBD1 (6 bases). CDR3 length: 14 residues. Germline CDR1 and CDR2: SGHTA and FQGNSA. Trimming stripped 0 bases from V and 8 bases from J, with 13 bases between. CDR3 DNA sequence: TGTGCCAGCAGCTTAGCGCTAGGACAGAAAGAAGCTTTCTTT. It specifies CASSLALGQKEAFF.

This clone is a singleton in its sample. The chain is built from TRBV7-2 and TRBJ2-1; TRBD2 agrees at 11 bases. J was trimmed by 9 bases and V by 2 bases; bases with no gene match: 6. Germline CDR1 reads SGHTA; CDR2 reads FQGNSA. CDR3 size: 15 residues. The CDR3 DNA reads as TGTGCCAGCAGCTTAAGGACCGGGACTAGCGGTGAGCAGTTCTTC. Translated: CASSLRTGTSGEQFF.

With respect to this clone: Relative to the germline gene, one junction end is altered; a read error may explain this. The rearrangement links TRBV7-9 to TRBJ2-5; possibly TRBD2 for D (6 bases). This CDR3 spans 15 amino acids. The germline gives CDR1 SEHNR, CDR2 FQNEAQ (reference sequence). CDR3 loop: CSSSLTGTVVETQYF. CDR3 bases: TGTTCCAGCAGCTTAACCGGGACTGTAGTGGAGACCCAGTACTTC.

The chain couples TRBV6-5 to TRBJ1-4; D unclear. There are 15 residues in the CDR3. The germline CDR1 and CDR2 sequences are MNHEY and SVGAGI. Trimming shortened V by 3 bases and J by 3 bases, and 11 bases separated the two germline ends. The CDR3 here is CASSYGGLPNEKLFF. CDR3 in DNA: TGTGCCAGCAGTTATGGTGGGCTGCCTAATGAAAAACTGTTTTTT.

V gene TRBV5-1 combines with J gene TRBJ2-3; perhaps TRBD1 as D (5 bases). Germline V gene data show CDR1 as SGHRS and CDR2 as YFSETQ. There are 16 residues in the CDR3. V dropped 0 bases and J dropped 2 bases, with 13 bases sitting between them. The CDR3 DNA reads as TGCGCCAGCAGCTTGGCCGTCAGGGCGGCCACAGATACGCAGTATTTT. Its translation: CASSLAVRAATDTQYF.

The rearrangement links TRBV6-5 to TRBJ1-5; D may be TRBD1 (5 bases). Trimming shortened V by 0 bases and J by 9 bases, and 15 bases separated the two germline ends. CDR1 is MNHEY, CDR2 SVGAGI, per germline. CDR3 size: 15 residues. The CDR3 loop is CASSYSGSGLSPQHF. CDR3 bases: TGTGCCAGCAGTTACTCGGGGTCAGGGCTATCGCCCCAGCATTTT.